The clone carrying this T cell receptor (beta chain) turned up a few times. Its antigen is not known. MiXCR was run by TCRdb on the 5' RACE reads, yielding one entry per CDR3 protein. Of around 600,000 distinct CDR3 sequences listed, 10% to 15% were seen once; the top ten hold 14% to 15%. These data belong to a study of T cells after yellow fever vaccination. The CDR3 covers 14 residues. The germline CDR1 and CDR2 sequences are DFQATT and SNEGSKA (reference sequence). Losses at the gene ends were 5 bases for V and 1 base for J; bases not matched to a gene: 8. Overall study findings and caveats: Among primary-vaccination clones, most reappeared after the booster, at 95% to 96% for CD4 and approximately 90% for CD8.

The TCR sequence derives from a man aged 30-40 years who received the YFV17D yellow fever vaccine. The specimen comprised PBMCs, sampled on the day of the yellow fever booster vaccination. The chain joins TRBV20-1 to TRBJ2-7; 7 bases are a match to TRBD1. The CDR3 DNA reads TGCAGTGCTCTTTCCCAGGGGGAGTCCTACGAGCAGTACTTC. Translation: CSALSQGESYEQYF.